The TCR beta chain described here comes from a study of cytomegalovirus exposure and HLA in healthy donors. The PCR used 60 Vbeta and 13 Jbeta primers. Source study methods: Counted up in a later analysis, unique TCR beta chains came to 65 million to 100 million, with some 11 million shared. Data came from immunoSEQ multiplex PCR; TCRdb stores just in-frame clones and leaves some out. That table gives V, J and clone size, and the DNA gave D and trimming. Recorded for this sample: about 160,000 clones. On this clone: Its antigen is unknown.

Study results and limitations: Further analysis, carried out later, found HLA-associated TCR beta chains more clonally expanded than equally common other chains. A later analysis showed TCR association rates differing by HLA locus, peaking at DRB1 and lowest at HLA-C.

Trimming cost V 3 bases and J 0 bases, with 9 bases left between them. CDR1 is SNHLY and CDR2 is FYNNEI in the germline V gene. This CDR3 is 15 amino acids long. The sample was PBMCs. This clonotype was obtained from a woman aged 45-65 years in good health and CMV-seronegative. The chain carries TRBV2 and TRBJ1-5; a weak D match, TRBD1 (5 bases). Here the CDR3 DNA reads TGTGCCAGCAGTGATCAAGGACATAGCAATCAGCCCCAGCATTTT. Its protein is CASSDQGHSNQPQHF.